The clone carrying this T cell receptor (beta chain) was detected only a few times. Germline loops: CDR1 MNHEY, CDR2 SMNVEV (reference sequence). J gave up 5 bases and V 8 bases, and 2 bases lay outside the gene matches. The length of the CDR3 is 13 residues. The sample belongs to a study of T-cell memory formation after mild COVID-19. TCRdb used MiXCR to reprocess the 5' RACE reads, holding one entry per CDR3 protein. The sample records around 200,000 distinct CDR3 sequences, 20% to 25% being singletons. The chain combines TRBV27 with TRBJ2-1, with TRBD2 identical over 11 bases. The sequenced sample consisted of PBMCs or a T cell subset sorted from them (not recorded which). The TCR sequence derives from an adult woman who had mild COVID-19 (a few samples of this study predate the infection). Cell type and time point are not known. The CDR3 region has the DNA TGTGCCAGCGGGACTAGCGGTAACAATGAGCAGTTCTTC. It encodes CASGTSGNNEQFF.